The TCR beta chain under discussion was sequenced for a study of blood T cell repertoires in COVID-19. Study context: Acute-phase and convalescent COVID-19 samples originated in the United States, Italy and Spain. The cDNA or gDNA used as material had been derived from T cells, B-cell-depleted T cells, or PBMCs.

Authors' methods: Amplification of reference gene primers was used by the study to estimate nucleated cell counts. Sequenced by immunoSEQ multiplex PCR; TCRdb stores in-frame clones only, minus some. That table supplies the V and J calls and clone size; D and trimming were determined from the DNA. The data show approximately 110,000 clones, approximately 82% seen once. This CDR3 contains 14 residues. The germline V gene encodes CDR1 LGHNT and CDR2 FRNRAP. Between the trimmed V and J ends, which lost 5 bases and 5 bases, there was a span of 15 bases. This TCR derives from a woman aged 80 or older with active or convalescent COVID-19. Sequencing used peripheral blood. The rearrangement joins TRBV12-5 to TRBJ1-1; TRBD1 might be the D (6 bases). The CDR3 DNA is TGTGCTAGTGGTCCCGCGGACAGTCTTACTGAAGCTTTCTTT. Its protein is CASGPADSLTEAFF. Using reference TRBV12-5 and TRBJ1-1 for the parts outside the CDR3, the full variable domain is DARVTQTPRHKVTEMGQEVTMRCQPILGHNTVFWYRQTMMQGLELLAYFRNRAPLDDSGMPKDRFSAEMPDATLATLKIQPSEPRDSAVYFCASGPADSLTEAFFGQGTRLTVV.